These T cell receptor beta chains were read from a single sample in a study of T cell responses to AZD1222 COVID-19 vaccine. Measured with immunoSEQ multiplex PCR; TCRdb has only the in-frame clones, and not every one. The table lists approximately 85,000 clones, approximately 87% of them singletons, with 5.5% to 8% in the top ten. This material consisted of peripheral blood, taken on day 0 of AZD1222 vaccination. These receptors all stem from an adult in good health. Each CDR3 is given with its conserved first and last residue. A D gene is named only where the DNA matches it firmly. Rows may omit the clone size; those that give it use once, few, many or a size class.

d_call j_call v_call clone_size cdr3_nt cdr3_aa
NA TRBJ1-3 TRBV14 NA TGTGCCAGCAGTGGGCAGGCGTTCTCTGGAAACACCATATATTTT CASSGQAFSGNTIYF
TRBD1 TRBJ1-5 TRBV19 few TGTGCCAGCGCAGGGGGCGCCCATCAGCCCCAGCATTTT CASAGGAHQPQHF
TRBD1 TRBJ1-1 TRBV10-3 NA TGTGCCATCAGTGACAGTAAGGGACAGCGTAACACTGAAGCTTTCTTT CAISDSKGQRNTEAFF
NA TRBJ1-1 TRBV21-1 once TGTGCCAGCAGCAAAGCCTCATTGGACAGGCAATGGAACACTGAAGCTTTCTTT CASSKASLDRQWNTEAFF
NA TRBJ2-7 TRBV14 once TGTGCCAGCAGTCAGCTAGGGACGCGGGTGCAGTACTTC CASSQLGTRVQYF
TRBD1 TRBJ1-1 TRBV3-1/TRBV3-2 NA TGTGCCAGCAGCCACAGGGGGCCTAATGAAGCTTTCTTT CASSHRGPNEAFF
TRBD2 TRBJ2-3 TRBV6-5 NA TGTGCCAGCAGTTCGTCCAAGCGGGGGAGCACAGATACGCAGTATTTT CASSSSKRGSTDTQYF
TRBD2 TRBJ2-1 TRBV4-1 NA TGCGCCAGCAGCATCGGACTAGCGGATTACAATGAGCAGTTCTTC CASSIGLADYNEQFF
NA TRBJ2-7 TRBV7-2 NA TGTGCCAGCAGCGCAGCCTACGAGCAGTACTTC CASSAAYEQYF
TRBD2 TRBJ2-1 TRBV4-2 NA TGTGCCAGCAGCCAAAATGTAGCGGGAGGCTCCTACAATGAGCAGTTCTTC CASSQNVAGGSYNEQFF
TRBD1 TRBJ2-3 TRBV11-2 NA TGTGCCAGCAGCTCATCAAGACAGGGTGCTAGCACAGATACGCAGTATTTT CASSSSRQGASTDTQYF